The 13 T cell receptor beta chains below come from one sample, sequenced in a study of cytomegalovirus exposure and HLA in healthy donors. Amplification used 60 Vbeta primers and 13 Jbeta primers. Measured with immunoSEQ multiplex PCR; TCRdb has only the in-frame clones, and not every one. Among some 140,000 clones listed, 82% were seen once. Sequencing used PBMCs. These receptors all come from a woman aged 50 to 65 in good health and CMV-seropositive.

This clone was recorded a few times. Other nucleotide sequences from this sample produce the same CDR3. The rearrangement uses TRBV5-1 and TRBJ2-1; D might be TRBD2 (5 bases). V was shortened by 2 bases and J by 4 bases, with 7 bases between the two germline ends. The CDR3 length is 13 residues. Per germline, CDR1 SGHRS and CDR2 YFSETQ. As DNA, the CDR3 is TGCGCCAGCAGCTTACGGGGTTACAATGAGCAGTTCTTC. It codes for CASSLRGYNEQFF.

This CDR3 is CASRENRVGTEAFF. CDR3 DNA sequence: TGTGCCAGCAGAGAAAACAGGGTGGGCACTGAAGCTTTCTTT. The gene calls are TRBV2 and TRBJ1-1; D might be TRBD1 (6 bases). CDR1 is SNHLY and CDR2 is FYNNEI in the germline V gene. Trimming stripped 6 bases from V and 4 bases from J, with 15 bases between. The CDR3 totals 14 residues.

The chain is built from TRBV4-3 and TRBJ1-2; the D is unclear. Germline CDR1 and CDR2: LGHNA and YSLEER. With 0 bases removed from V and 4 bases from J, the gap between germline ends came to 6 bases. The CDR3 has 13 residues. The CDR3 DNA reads TGCGCCAGCAGCCAAGATGGCGGCTATGGCTACACCTTC. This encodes CASSQDGGYGYTF.

The CDR3 region is CASSFGDRKGETQYF. CDR3 sequence (DNA): TGCGCCAGCAGCTTTGGAGACCGCAAGGGGGAGACCCAGTACTTC. The genes are TRBV5-1 and TRBJ2-5; perhaps TRBD1 as D (5 bases). The CDR3 is 15 amino acids. The ends were cut back, 2 bases at V and 5 bases at J, with 16 bases in the middle. CDR1 is SGHRS and CDR2 is YFSETQ in the germline V gene.

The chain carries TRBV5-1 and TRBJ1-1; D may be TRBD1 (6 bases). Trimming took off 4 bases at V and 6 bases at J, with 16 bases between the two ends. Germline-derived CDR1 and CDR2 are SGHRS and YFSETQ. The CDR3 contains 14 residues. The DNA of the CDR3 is TGCGCCAGCAGCATGCTACCAGGGGCAGCTGAAGCTTTCTTT. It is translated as CASSMLPGAAEAFF. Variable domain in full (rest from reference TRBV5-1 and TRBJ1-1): KAGVTQTPRYLIKTRGQQVTLSCSPISGHRSVSWYQQTPGQGLQFLFEYFSETQRNKGNFPGRFSGRQFSNSRSEMNVSTLELGDSALYLCASSMLPGAAEAFFGQGTRLTVV.

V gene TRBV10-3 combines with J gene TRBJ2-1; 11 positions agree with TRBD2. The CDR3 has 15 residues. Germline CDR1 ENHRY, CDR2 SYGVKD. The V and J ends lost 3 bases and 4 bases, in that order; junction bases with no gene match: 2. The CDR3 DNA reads TGTGCCATCAGTGATTTAGCGGGAGGGTACAATGAGCAGTTCTTC. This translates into CAISDLAGGYNEQFF.

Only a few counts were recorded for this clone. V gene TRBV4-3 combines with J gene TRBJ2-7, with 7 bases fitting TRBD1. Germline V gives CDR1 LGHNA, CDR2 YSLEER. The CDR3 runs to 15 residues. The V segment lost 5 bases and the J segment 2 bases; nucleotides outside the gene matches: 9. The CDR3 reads CASSSNRGFAYEQYF. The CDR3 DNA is TGCGCCAGCAGCTCGAACAGGGGATTCGCCTACGAGCAGTACTTC.

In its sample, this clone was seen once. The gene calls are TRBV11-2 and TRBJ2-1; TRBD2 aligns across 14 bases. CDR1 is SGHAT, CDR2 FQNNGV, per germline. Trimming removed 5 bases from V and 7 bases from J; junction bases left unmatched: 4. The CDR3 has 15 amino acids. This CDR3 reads CASSRGLAGANEQFF. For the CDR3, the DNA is TGTGCCAGCAGCCGGGGACTAGCGGGGGCTAATGAGCAGTTCTTC.

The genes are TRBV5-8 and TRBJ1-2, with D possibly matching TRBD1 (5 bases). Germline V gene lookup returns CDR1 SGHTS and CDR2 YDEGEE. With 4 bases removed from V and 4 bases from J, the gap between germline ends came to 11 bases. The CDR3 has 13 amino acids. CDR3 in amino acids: CASSPDSSYGYTF. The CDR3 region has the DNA TGTGCCAGCAGCCCAGACAGTTCCTATGGCTACACCTTC.

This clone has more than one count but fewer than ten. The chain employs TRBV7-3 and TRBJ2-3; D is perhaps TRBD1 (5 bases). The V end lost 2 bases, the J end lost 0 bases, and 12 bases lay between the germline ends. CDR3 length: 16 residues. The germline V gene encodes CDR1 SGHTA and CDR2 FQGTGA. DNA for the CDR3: TGTGCCAGCAGCTTAGGGGCAGACTCTAGCACAGATACGCAGTATTTT. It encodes CASSLGADSSTDTQYF. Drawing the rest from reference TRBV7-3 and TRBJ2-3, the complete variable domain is GAGVSQTPSNKVTEKGKYVELRCDPISGHTALYWYRQSLGQGPEFLIYFQGTGAADDSGLPNDRFFAVRPEGSVSTLKIQRTERGDSAVYLCASSLGADSSTDTQYFGPGTRLTVL.

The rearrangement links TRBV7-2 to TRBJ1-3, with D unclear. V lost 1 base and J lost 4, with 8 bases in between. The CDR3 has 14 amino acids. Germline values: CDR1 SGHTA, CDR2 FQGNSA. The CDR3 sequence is CASSLDALGNTIYF. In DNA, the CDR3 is TGTGCCAGCAGCTTAGATGCACTGGGAAACACCATATATTTT.

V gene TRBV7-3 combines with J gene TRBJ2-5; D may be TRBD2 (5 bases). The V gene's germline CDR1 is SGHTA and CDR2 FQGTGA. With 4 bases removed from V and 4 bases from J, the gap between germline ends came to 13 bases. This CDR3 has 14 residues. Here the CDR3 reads CASSSGGWRETQYF. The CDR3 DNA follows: TGTGCCAGCAGCTCAGGAGGCTGGCGAGAGACCCAGTACTTC.

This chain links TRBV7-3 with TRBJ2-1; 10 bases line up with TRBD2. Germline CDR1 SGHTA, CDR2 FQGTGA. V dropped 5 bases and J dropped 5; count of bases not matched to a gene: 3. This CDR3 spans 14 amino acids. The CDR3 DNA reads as TGTGCCAGCAGCACTAGCGGGGACCACAATGAGCAGTTCTTC. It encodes CASSTSGDHNEQFF.